These 17 T cell receptor beta chains share one sample of origin, sequenced in a study of regulatory T cells in long-lasting Graves disease. For TCR beta, libraries came from iRepertoire HTBI primers and Arm-PCR of CDR3 regions. TCRdb re-analysed the multiplex PCR reads in MiXCR, keeping a single row per CDR3 protein. The sample lists roughly 400,000 distinct CDR3 sequences, roughly a fifth occurring once. Specified time point: persistent/refractory GD, antithyroid drugs over 5 years with positive TRAb. PBMC-extracted RNA yielded the TCR library. This sample comprised peripheral blood mononuclear cells (PBMCs), obtained when the disease was refractory, from a patient treated with antithyroid drugs. These receptors were taken from a female donor with Graves disease.

This clonotype was counted ten times or more. This chain connects TRBV28 to TRBJ2-7; 15 bases are shared with TRBD2. Unmatched junction bases numbered 7, after V lost 5 bases and J lost 2 bases. There are 17 residues in the CDR3. CDR1 and CDR2 from the germline V gene are MDHEN and SYDVKM. In DNA, the CDR3 is TGTGCCAGCAGTCTGGGACTAGCGGGAGGCCACCCCTACGAGCAGTACTTC. This sequence encodes CASSLGLAGGHPYEQYF.

The V gene is TRBV9, the J gene TRBJ2-7; the D gene could be TRBD1 or TRBD2 (6 bases each). V shed 0 bases and J shed 3 bases, with 19 bases lying between them. CDR1 is SGDLS, CDR2 YYNGEE, per germline. The CDR3 runs to 17 residues. This chain's CDR3 is CASSVGSHGGARYEQYF. In DNA form, the CDR3 reads TGTGCCAGCAGCGTAGGTAGTCACGGGGGCGCCCGCTACGAGCAGTACTTC.

On this clonotype itself: Possible read error: a much larger clone is one base away. The chain couples TRBV11-2 to TRBJ2-1, with D perhaps matching TRBD1 (6 bases). Trimming took 8 bases from V and 7 from J, leaving 15 bases between them. The germline V gene encodes CDR1 SGHAT and CDR2 FQNNGV. The CDR3 covers 13 residues. CDR3 in DNA: TGTGCCAGCGGCCAAAACAGGGTAAATGAGCAGTTCTTC. Translating it yields CASGQNRVNEQFF.

This rearrangement joins TRBV19 to TRBJ1-1; D is ambiguous. Trimming cost V 7 bases and J 3 bases, with 15 bases left between them. Germline V gives CDR1 LNHDA, CDR2 SQIVND (reference sequence). This CDR3 comprises 14 residues. In DNA form, the CDR3 reads TGTGCCAGTAACCCTGATCGCACGGACACTGAAGCTTTCTTT. It encodes CASNPDRTDTEAFF.

This clonotype was observed many times. The chain uses TRBV28 and TRBJ2-7; D call uncertain. The CDR3 sequence is 13 residues long. Trimming took off 6 bases at V and 3 bases at J, with 12 bases between the two ends. Germline V gene lookup returns CDR1 MDHEN and CDR2 SYDVKM. CDR3 in amino acids: CASRGILGYEQYF. CDR3 coding DNA: TGTGCCAGCAGGGGAATTTTAGGCTACGAGCAGTACTTC.

The sample holds many counts of this clonotype. CDR3 loop: CASKLTGGNTGELFF. CDR3 DNA sequence: TGTGCCAGCAAACTGACAGGGGGCAACACCGGGGAGCTGTTTTTT. The chain carries TRBV12-3 or TRBV12-4 and TRBJ2-2; TRBD1 agrees at 10 bases. The CDR3 loop spans 15 amino acids. Trimming removed 7 bases from V and 2 bases from J; junction bases left unmatched: 4.

V and J are TRBV29-1 and TRBJ1-1, with TRBD1 matching 7 bases. Germline values: CDR1 SQVTM, CDR2 ANQGSEA. Unmatched junction bases numbered 16, after V lost 5 bases and J lost 4 bases. The CDR3 totals 16 residues. The CDR3: CSVKGATHLMSTEAFF. DNA for the CDR3: TGCAGCGTTAAGGGGGCCACTCATTTAATGAGCACTGAAGCTTTCTTT.

This clonotype was detected only a few times. V gene TRBV19 combines with J gene TRBJ1-1, with D perhaps TRBD1 (5 bases). Germline CDR1 and CDR2: LNHDA and SQIVND (reference sequence). The ends were cut back, 11 bases at V and 2 bases at J, with 24 bases in the middle. This CDR3 has 16 residues. The CDR3 DNA sequence: TGTGCCCCGGGGAGTACAGGAATCGGACCTAACACTGAAGCTTTCTTT. Protein: CAPGSTGIGPNTEAFF.

This clonotype came up a few times. The rearrangement uses TRBV27 and TRBJ1-2, with 7 bases fitting TRBD1. The CDR3 is made up of 16 amino acids. Looked up from germline, CDR1 is MNHEY and CDR2 is SMNVEV (reference sequence). The V gene end was trimmed by 6 bases and the J gene end by 1 base; junction bases not matched to a gene: 11. CDR3 DNA sequence: TGTGCCAGCAGCCCAATCACCGGGACAGTTAACTATGGCTACACCTTC. It encodes CASSPITGTVNYGYTF.

The chain is built from TRBV12-3 or TRBV12-4 and TRBJ2-7; no clear D gene. This CDR3 spans 13 amino acids. Trimming took off 7 bases at V and 4 bases at J, with 14 bases between the two ends. DNA for the CDR3: TGTGCCAGCACCCCTTCTCCCAATTACGAGCAGTACTTC. It yields the protein CASTPSPNYEQYF.

Remarks on this clonotype: Possible read error: a much larger clone is one base away. The chain is built from TRBV2 and TRBJ2-7; 8 bases are shared with TRBD2. Germline CDR1 and CDR2: SNHLY and FYNNEI. The J segment lost 4 bases and the V segment lost 6 bases, leaving 11 bases of the junction unmatched. This CDR3 spans 15 amino acids. CDR3 sequence reads: CASSFGPAGVYEQYF. CDR3 nucleotides: TGTGCCAGCAGCTTCGGACCAGCGGGAGTGTACGAGCAGTACTTC.

The V and J genes are TRBV6-1 and TRBJ2-3; TRBD1 matches at 8 bases. The CDR3 contains 16 residues. V lost 8 bases and J lost 0; bases outside the gene matches: 10. Germline V gene lookup returns CDR1 MNHNS and CDR2 SASEGT. The CDR3 loop is CASLDRALASTDTQYF. CDR3 nucleotides: TGTGCCAGCCTGGACAGGGCCCTCGCTAGCACAGATACGCAGTATTTT.

In this sample, this clonotype turned up many times. This sequence joins TRBV6-5 and TRBJ2-7; 11 nucleotides agree with TRBD2. Trimming at V came to 0 bases and at J to 2 bases, leaving 3 bases not matched to a gene. CDR3 length: 16 amino acids. CDR1 and CDR2 from the germline V gene are MNHEY and SVGAGI. This CDR3 reads CASSYSTSGDPYEQYF. The CDR3 DNA is TGTGCCAGCAGTTACTCGACTAGCGGGGACCCCTACGAGCAGTACTTC.

This clonotype was seen at least ten times. The rearrangement joins TRBV20-1 to TRBJ2-7, with TRBD2 matching over 12 bases. The CDR3 runs to 14 residues. The junction had 3 bases not matched to a gene; V was cut back by 6 bases and J by 0 bases. Germline values: CDR1 DFQATT, CDR2 SNEGSKA (reference sequence). CDR3 sequence (DNA): TGCAGTGCCCCGGGACTAGCGGGCTCCTACGAGCAGTACTTC. Its protein is CSAPGLAGSYEQYF.

This clonotype was seen a handful of times. The chain uses TRBV18 and TRBJ2-7, with D perhaps matching TRBD1 or TRBD2 (5 bases each). The CDR3 loop spans 13 amino acids. V lost 5 bases and J 6 bases, leaving 14 bases between the germline ends. Germline V gene sequence: CDR1 KGHSH, CDR2 LQKENI. The chain's CDR3 is CASSTGRLPEQYF. In DNA, the CDR3 is TGTGCCAGCTCAACGGGACGCTTACCCGAGCAGTACTTC.

This clonotype has at least ten counts. The rearrangement uses TRBV5-4 and TRBJ2-7; D is uncertain. V was shortened by 2 bases and J by 0 bases, with 9 bases between the two germline ends. Germline assignment: CDR1 SGHNT and CDR2 YYREEE (reference sequence). The CDR3 is made up of 14 amino acids. In DNA form, the CDR3 reads TGTGCCAGCAGCTTAGATACACGCTCCTACGAGCAGTACTTC. Its translation is CASSLDTRSYEQYF.

This chain joins TRBV6-2 or TRBV6-3 and TRBJ2-7; 10 bases match TRBD2. CDR1 is MNHEY, CDR2 SVGEGT, per germline. This CDR3 is built from 15 residues. The V gene end was trimmed by 9 bases and the J gene end by 4 bases; junction bases not matched to a gene: 12. This chain's CDR3 is CASNRASGSWYEQYF. CDR3 in DNA: TGTGCCAGTAATCGGGCTAGCGGGAGCTGGTACGAGCAGTACTTC.